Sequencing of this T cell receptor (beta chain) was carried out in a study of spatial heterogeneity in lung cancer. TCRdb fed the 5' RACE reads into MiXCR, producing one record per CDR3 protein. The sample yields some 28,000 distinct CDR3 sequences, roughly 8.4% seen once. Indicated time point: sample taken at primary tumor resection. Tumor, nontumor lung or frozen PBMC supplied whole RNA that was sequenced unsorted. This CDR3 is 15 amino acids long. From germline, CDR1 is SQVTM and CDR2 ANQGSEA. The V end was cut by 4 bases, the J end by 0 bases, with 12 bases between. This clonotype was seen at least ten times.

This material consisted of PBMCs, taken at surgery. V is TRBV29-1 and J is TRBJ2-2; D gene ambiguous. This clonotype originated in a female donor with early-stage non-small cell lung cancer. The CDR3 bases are TGCAGCGTTGCCATACGGAATACGAACACCGGGGAGCTGTTTTTT. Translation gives CSVAIRNTNTGELFF.